The 22 T cell receptor beta chains below were found in one sample sequenced in a study of regulatory T cells in long-lasting Graves disease. The authors built TCR beta libraries using iRepertoire HTBI primers and Arm-PCR of CDR3 regions. TCRdb passed the multiplex PCR reads through MiXCR, listing each CDR3 protein once. The repertoire has some 250,000 distinct CDR3 sequences, around 20% of them found once; the top ten carry roughly 13%. Time point: newly diagnosed GD, antithyroid drugs for less than 3 months. After RNA was extracted from PBMCs, the TCR library was made from it. The sequenced sample was peripheral blood mononuclear cells (PBMCs), obtained at new diagnosis, from a patient treated with antithyroid drugs. The receptor set was obtained from a female donor with Graves disease.

This clonotype was counted only a few times. Possible read error: a much larger clone is one base away. The chain employs TRBV6-1 and TRBJ2-7; 11 bases map to TRBD1. This CDR3 region has 13 residues. V dropped 6 bases and J dropped 3; count of bases not matched to a gene: 1. The V gene's germline CDR1 is MNHNS and CDR2 SASEGT. Here the CDR3 reads CASRGTGGYEQYF. Written as DNA, the CDR3 is TGTGCCAGCAGGGGGACAGGGGGCTACGAGCAGTACTTC.

This clonotype was observed at least ten times. The chain links TRBV5-1 to TRBJ2-2; D ambiguous. V shed 6 bases and J shed 5 bases, with 8 bases lying between them. This CDR3 is 12 amino acids long. Germline V gene sequence: CDR1 SGHRS, CDR2 YFSETQ. CDR3 amino acids: CASMWGTGELFF. The CDR3 region has the DNA TGCGCCAGCATGTGGGGAACCGGGGAGCTGTTTTTT.

The chain carries TRBV5-1 and TRBJ2-5; TRBD2 matches 8 bases. J was trimmed by 3 bases and V by 4 bases; bases with no gene match: 8. The V gene's germline CDR1 is SGHRS and CDR2 YFSETQ. The CDR3 covers 15 residues. CDR3 bases: TGCGCCAGCAGCCCGGGGGGGCAGGTGGAAGAGACCCAGTACTTC. It translates to CASSPGGQVEETQYF. The full variable domain, completed using reference TRBV5-1 and TRBJ2-5, is KAGVTQTPRYLIKTRGQQVTLSCSPISGHRSVSWYQQTPGQGLQFLFEYFSETQRNKGNFPGRFSGRQFSNSRSEMNVSTLELGDSALYLCASSPGGQVEETQYFGPGTRLLVL.

This clonotype was observed at least ten times. The gene calls are TRBV6-1 and TRBJ2-7; 9 bases line up with TRBD1. Germline CDR1 reads MNHNS; CDR2 reads SASEGT. CDR3 size: 15 residues. J lost 0 bases, V lost 10 bases, and 10 bases had no gene match. CDR3 sequence: CAIAEGTGISYEQYF. DNA of the CDR3: TGTGCCATAGCCGAGGGGACAGGGATCTCCTACGAGCAGTACTTC.

This clonotype was observed at least ten times. V is TRBV20-1 and J is TRBJ1-6, with a possible D match to TRBD1 (5 bases). This CDR3 is built from 13 residues. Trimming pared 1 base from V and 5 bases from J, leaving 6 bases between. Germline V gene lookup returns CDR1 DFQATT and CDR2 SNEGSKA (reference sequence). The chain's CDR3 is CSARGTNNSPLHF. Here the CDR3 DNA reads TGCAGTGCTAGAGGGACAAATAATTCACCCCTCCACTTT.

This chain uses TRBV7-9 with TRBJ1-6; D possibly corresponds to TRBD1 (5 bases). Trimming pared 6 bases from V and 5 bases from J, leaving 8 bases between. The CDR3 sequence is 13 residues long. From germline, CDR1 is SEHNR and CDR2 FQNEAQ (reference sequence). In nucleotides, the CDR3 is TGTGCCAGCAGAGGGGCAGATAATTCACCCCTCCACTTT. Translating it yields CASRGADNSPLHF.

This clonotype was counted at least ten times. The V and J genes are TRBV30 and TRBJ2-1; D is possibly TRBD2 (5 bases). CDR3 length equals 12 residues. Germline-derived CDR1 and CDR2 are GTSNPN and SVGIG (reference sequence). V shed 0 bases and J shed 7 bases, with 7 bases lying between them. The DNA for the CDR3 is TGTGCCTGGAGTGTACGGGGAAATGAGCAGTTCTTC. Protein product: CAWSVRGNEQFF. The variable domain in full, with the rest retrieved from reference TRBV30 and TRBJ2-1, is SQTIHQWPATLVQPVGSPLSLECTVEGTSNPNLYWYRQAAGRGLQLLFYSVGIGQISSEVPQNLSASRPQDRQFILSSKKLLLSDSGFYLCAWSVRGNEQFFGPGTRLTVL.

The CDR3: CATRRYTGELFF. The CDR3 nucleotides are TGTGCCACCAGGAGGTACACCGGGGAGCTGTTTTTT. The V call is TRBV24-1, the J call TRBJ2-2; D gene uncertain. This CDR3 has 12 amino acids. In germline, CDR1 is KGHDR, CDR2 SFDVKD. Trimming took off 7 bases at V and 3 bases at J, with 5 bases between the two ends.

The chain uses TRBV19 and TRBJ2-5; D might be TRBD2 (7 bases). Germline CDR1 is LNHDA and CDR2 is SQIVND (reference sequence). CDR3 size: 15 residues. V was trimmed by 4 bases and J by 1 base, leaving 13 bases between them. The CDR3 is CASSSRGAPQETQYF. The CDR3 coding sequence is TGTGCCAGTAGTAGTCGGGGGGCGCCCCAAGAGACCCAGTACTTC. Based on the CDR3 plus reference TRBV19 and TRBJ2-5, the full variable domain is DGGITQSPKYLFRKEGQNVTLSCEQNLNHDAMYWYRQDPGQGLRLIYYSQIVNDFQKGDIAEGYSVSREKKESFPLTVTSAQKNPTAFYLCASSSRGAPQETQYFGPGTRLLVL.

This chain uses TRBV5-6 with TRBJ1-3; D may be TRBD1 (5 bases). Germline values: CDR1 SGHDT, CDR2 YYEEEE. The CDR3 contains 15 residues. V lost 1 base and J 4 bases, leaving 12 bases between the germline ends. This CDR3 reads CASSLPYWGGNTIYF. DNA for the CDR3: TGTGCCAGCAGCTTGCCTTATTGGGGCGGAAACACCATATATTTT.

This clonotype occurred many times. V usage is TRBV3-1 and J usage is TRBJ2-1; TRBD2 matches at 9 bases. Trimming at V came to 2 bases and at J to 6 bases, leaving 5 bases not matched to a gene. Per the germline V gene, CDR1 is LGHDT and CDR2 is YNNKEL (reference sequence). The CDR3 spans 15 residues. This chain's CDR3 is CASSQRRGRANEQFF. Here the CDR3 DNA reads TGTGCCAGCAGCCAACGACGCGGGAGGGCCAATGAGCAGTTCTTC.

For this clonotype: A far larger clone is one base from this, pointing to a likely read error. V and J are TRBV9 and TRBJ2-5; maybe TRBD1 (6 bases). Deletions cut 0 bases from V and 11 bases from J, with 17 bases between. The CDR3 sequence is 14 residues long. Per germline, CDR1 SGDLS and CDR2 YYNGEE. CDR3 loop: CASSVAQGLNEQYF. The CDR3 DNA follows: TGTGCCAGCAGCGTAGCCCAGGGGCTTAATGAGCAGTACTTC. The full variable domain, in which reference TRBV9 and TRBJ2-5 provide the parts outside the CDR3, is DSGVTQTPKHLITATGQRVTLRCSPRSGDLSVYWYQQSLDQGLQFLIQYYNGEERAKGNILERFSAQQFPDLHSELNLSSLELGDSALYFCASSVAQGLNEQYFGPGTRLLVL.

This clonotype was found many times. The chain employs TRBV30 and TRBJ2-1; 11 bases align to TRBD2. This CDR3 is built from 15 residues. The V gene's germline CDR1 is GTSNPN and CDR2 SVGIG (reference sequence). The V and J ends lost 6 bases and 8 bases, in that order; junction bases with no gene match: 12. CDR3 bases: TGTGCCTGCAAGGTTAGCGGGAGGGCCGGGGATGAGCAGTTCTTC. It specifies CACKVSGRAGDEQFF.

Points on this clonotype: Possible read error: a much larger clone is one base away. The chain uses TRBV6-2 or TRBV6-3 and TRBJ1-5; D is perhaps TRBD1 (5 bases). The CDR3 is 17 amino acids. Germline CDR1 reads MNHEY; CDR2 reads SVGEGT. The CDR3 DNA reads as TGTGCCAGCAGTTTCCAAACTGCCGTGGGGGTAGATCAGCCCAAGCATTTT. Translation: CASSFQTAVGVDQPKHF.

J is TRBJ2-4 and V is TRBV20-1; D possibly corresponds to TRBD1 (6 bases). Germline V gene data show CDR1 as DFQATT and CDR2 as SNEGSKA (reference sequence). CDR3 length: 13 amino acids. Trimming removed 0 bases at V and 8 bases at J, with 11 bases between. The CDR3 is CSARDGTRDIQYF. DNA of the CDR3: TGCAGTGCTAGAGACGGGACAAGAGACATTCAGTACTTC.

This rearrangement joins TRBV29-1 to TRBJ1-2; D gene ambiguous. Germline V gene data show CDR1 as SQVTM and CDR2 as ANQGSEA. The CDR3 length is 12 residues. V was trimmed by 7 bases and J by 5 bases, leaving 14 bases between them. CDR3: CSAKSSSYGYTF. As DNA, the CDR3 is TGCAGCGCCAAATCCAGCAGTTATGGCTACACCTTC. The whole variable domain, filled in from reference TRBV29-1 and TRBJ1-2, reads SAVISQKPSRDICQRGTSLTIQCQVDSQVTMMFWYRQQPGQSLTLIATANQGSEATYESGFVIDKFPISRPNLTFSTLTVSNMSPEDSSIYLCSAKSSSYGYTFGSGTRLTVV.

In this sample, this clonotype turned up many times. The V gene is TRBV9, the J gene TRBJ1-4; maybe TRBD1 (6 bases). This CDR3 region has 15 residues. Germline CDR1 and CDR2: SGDLS and YYNGEE. The V gene lost 4 bases and the J gene lost 4 bases, with 14 bases spanning the gap. CDR3 in DNA: TGTGCCAGCAGCCAAGGGGGTTACGGTAATGAAAAACTGTTTTTT. Amino acid sequence: CASSQGGYGNEKLFF.

This clonotype appeared many times. The gene calls are TRBV6-1 and TRBJ2-7, with unresolved D. Trimming took 6 bases from V and 5 from J, leaving 17 bases between them. This CDR3 has 14 residues. Germline assignment: CDR1 MNHNS and CDR2 SASEGT. CDR3 sequence reads: CASSVSTINDEQYF. The DNA of the CDR3 is TGTGCCAGCAGCGTCAGTACGATAAACGACGAGCAGTACTTC.

There are many counts of this clonotype. The chain joins TRBV28 to TRBJ2-7, with TRBD2 identical over 10 bases. Germline V gene sequence: CDR1 MDHEN, CDR2 SYDVKM. Unmatched junction bases numbered 6, after V lost 8 bases and J lost 2 bases. The length of the CDR3 is 14 residues. This CDR3 is CASRSGGKTYEQYF. CDR3 in DNA: TGTGCCAGCCGTAGCGGGGGGAAGACCTACGAGCAGTACTTC.

This clonotype was detected only a few times. Compared with germline, one end of the junction differs, possibly owing to a read error. The V gene is TRBV25-1, the J gene TRBJ1-1; D is unresolved. From germline, CDR1 is MGHDK and CDR2 SYGVNS. The CDR3 consists of 13 residues. The CDR3 here is CASLLSGDTKAFF. The DNA for the CDR3 is TGTGCCAGCCTCCTAAGCGGAGACACTAAAGCTTTCTTT.

The chain recombines TRBV11-3 with TRBJ2-7, with TRBD2 identical over 7 bases. CDR3 size: 14 residues. The trim removed 5 bases at V and 6 bases at J, leaving 10 bases unmatched. Germline CDR1 is SGHNT and CDR2 is YENEEA. In DNA, the CDR3 is TGTGCCAGCAGCCGCCGGGGGAGGGCGAGCGAGCAGTACTTC. Encoded protein: CASSRRGRASEQYF.

There are many counts of this clonotype. The rearrangement joins TRBV20-1 to TRBJ1-5; tentative D call: TRBD1 (6 bases). Germline CDR1 and CDR2: DFQATT and SNEGSKA (reference sequence). V was shortened by 3 bases and J by 0 bases, with 15 bases between the two germline ends. CDR3 length: 16 residues. CDR3 nucleotides: TGCAGTGCTAGTTTGGACAGTTCTTATAGCAATCAGCCCCAGCATTTT. It translates to CSASLDSSYSNQPQHF.